The following is a T cell receptor (beta chain) sequence with its context. What it binds is unknown. The length of the CDR3 is 15 residues. Trimming stripped 4 bases from V and 2 bases from J, with 14 bases between. CDR1 is MNHNY, CDR2 SVGAGI, per germline (reference sequence). This sample stems from a study of shared clonotypes between healthy human individuals. Background on the study: The study enrolled a couple of women and three men aged 18 to 49. Overall study findings and caveats: Although depth was large, rarefaction showed that sequencing of the sorted subsets was incomplete.

TCRdb's copy holds only in-frame clones and misses some; the assay was immunoSEQ multiplex PCR. The table lists millions of clones, around 95% of them singletons, with roughly 0.13% in the top ten. Naive CD45RA+ and memory CD45RA-negative subsets were split from CD4+ cells. The receptor's source is a man between 18 and 35 years old in good health. Sample: naive CD4+ T cells sorted from blood. Regarding subset: CD45RA+ positively selected. V usage is TRBV6-6 and J usage is TRBJ1-2, with D possibly matching TRBD1 (6 bases). The CDR3: CASSSPRQANYGYTF. The CDR3 DNA sequence: TGTGCCAGCAGTTCTCCACGACAGGCAAACTATGGCTACACCTTC.